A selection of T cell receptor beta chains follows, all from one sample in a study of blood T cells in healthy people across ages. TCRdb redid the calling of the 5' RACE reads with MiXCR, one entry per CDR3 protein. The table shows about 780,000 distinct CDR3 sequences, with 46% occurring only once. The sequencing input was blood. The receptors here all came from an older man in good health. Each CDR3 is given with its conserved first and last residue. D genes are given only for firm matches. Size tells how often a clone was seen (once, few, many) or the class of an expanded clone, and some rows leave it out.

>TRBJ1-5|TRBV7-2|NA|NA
TGTGCCAGCAGCTTCAGGGGTGGCCAGCCCCAGCATTTT
CASSFRGGQPQHF
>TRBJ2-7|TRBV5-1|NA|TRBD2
TGCGCCAGCAGCCCCCGGGGGAGCGGGGGGCTCATCTCCTACGAGCAGTACTTC
CASSPRGSGGLISYEQYF
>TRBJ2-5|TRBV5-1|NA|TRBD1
TGCGCCGGCCTAGGGACAGACCAAGAGACCCAGTACTTC
CAGLGTDQETQYF
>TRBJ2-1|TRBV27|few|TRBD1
TGTGCCAGCAGTTTAATTGGGACAGGGAATGGCAATGAGCAGTTCTTC
CASSLIGTGNGNEQFF
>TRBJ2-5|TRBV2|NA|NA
TGTGCCAGCAGACGGACTTTCCAAGAGACCCAGTACTTC
CASRRTFQETQYF
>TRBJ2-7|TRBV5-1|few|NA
TGCGCCAGCAGCTACGACGGTATCTACGAGCAGTACTTC
CASSYDGIYEQYF
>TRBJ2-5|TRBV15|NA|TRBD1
TGTGCCACCAGCAGAGATAGGACAGGGGTATTAGAGACCCAGTACTTC
CATSRDRTGVLETQYF
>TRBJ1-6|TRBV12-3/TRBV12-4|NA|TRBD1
TGTGCCAGCAGTTTAAGGACAGGGGATTCACCCCTCCACTTT
CASSLRTGDSPLHF
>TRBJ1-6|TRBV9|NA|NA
TGTGCCAGCAGCGTAGCGGGGAAGGATTCACCCCCCCACTTT
CASSVAGKDSPPHF
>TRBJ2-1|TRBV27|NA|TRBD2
TGTGCCAACAGTTTTGCTAGCGGTGATAATGAGCAGTTCTTC
CANSFASGDNEQFF
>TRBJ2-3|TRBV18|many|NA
TGTGCCAGCTCACCACCCTCTTTAGATACGCAGTATTTT
CASSPPSLDTQYF
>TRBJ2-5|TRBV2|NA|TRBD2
TGTGCCAGCAAATTAGTAGCGGGGACGGATGAGCAGTACTTC
CASKLVAGTDEQYF
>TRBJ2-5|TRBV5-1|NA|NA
TGCGCCAGCAGCAGGAACCGTGGGGAAAGGTCGGGGGAGACCCAGTACTTC
CASSRNRGERSGETQYF
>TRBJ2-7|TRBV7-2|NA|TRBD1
TGTGCCAGCAGCTCGACAGGGAACGGCGAGCTGTACTTC
CASSSTGNGELYF
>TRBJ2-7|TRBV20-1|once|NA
TGCAGTGCTAGAGCACAGGTCGCCGAGCAGTACTTC
CSARAQVAEQYF
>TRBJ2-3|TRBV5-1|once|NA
TGCGCCAGCAGCTTGGATCAGGGAGGCGCAGATACGCGGTATTTT
CASSLDQGGADTRYF
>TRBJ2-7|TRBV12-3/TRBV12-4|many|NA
TGTGCCAGCAGGCCCTCTAGAGAGAGGGAGCAGTACTTC
CASRPSREREQYF
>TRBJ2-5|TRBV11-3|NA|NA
TGTGCCAGCAGCTTAGATTACAGAGGTCCGGAGACCCAGTACTTC
CASSLDYRGPETQYF
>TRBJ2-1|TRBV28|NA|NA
TGTGCCAGCAGTTCCCCCCTCGCGCAACGGGTCAATGAGCAGTTCTTC
CASSSPLAQRVNEQFF
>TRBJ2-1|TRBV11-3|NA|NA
TGTGCCAGCAGCTCAAGGGGCGGGTCCGAGCAGTTCTTC
CASSSRGGSEQFF
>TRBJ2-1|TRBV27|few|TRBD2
TGTGCCAGCAGTCCTCTAGCGGGAGCGAACAATGAGCAGTTCTTC
CASSPLAGANNEQFF
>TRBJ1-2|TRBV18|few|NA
TGTGCCAGCTCACCATCCACTGGGAACGATGGCTACACCTTC
CASSPSTGNDGYTF
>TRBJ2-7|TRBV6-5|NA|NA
TGTGCCAGCAGATTCAGCGACGAGCAGTACTTC
CASRFSDEQYF
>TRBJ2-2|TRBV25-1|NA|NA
TGTGCCAGCAGTGAAAGGGACACCGGGGAGCTGTTTTTT
CASSERDTGELFF
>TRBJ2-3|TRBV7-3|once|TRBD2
TGTGCCAGCAGTTCGGGGGGGAGGGCCAAAGATACGCAGTATTTT
CASSSGGRAKDTQYF
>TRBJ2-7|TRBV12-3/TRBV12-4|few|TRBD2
TGTGCCAGCAGTCCGGGACTAGCGGGAAGTGGAGCCTACGAGCAGTACTTC
CASSPGLAGSGAYEQYF
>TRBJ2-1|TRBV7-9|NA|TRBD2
TGTGCCAGCAGCCTCGGTCTAGCGGGGAATTATGAGCAGTTCTTC
CASSLGLAGNYEQFF
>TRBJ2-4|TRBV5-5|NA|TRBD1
TGTGCCAGCAGCTCACTGGCAGGGACAGGGAGTAACATTCAGTACTTC
CASSSLAGTGSNIQYF
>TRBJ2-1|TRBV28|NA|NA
TGTGCCAGCAGTTTAATAACCGGGTTAAGCTCCTACAGTGAGCAGTTCTTC
CASSLITGLSSYSEQFF
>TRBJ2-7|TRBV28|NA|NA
TGTGCCAGCAGTTTGGCCGGCCCAATCGACTACGAGCAGTACTTC
CASSLAGPIDYEQYF
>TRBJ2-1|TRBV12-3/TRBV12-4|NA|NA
TGTGCCAGCAGCCGCCTCACAGTCCCTGAGCAGTTCTTC
CASSRLTVPEQFF
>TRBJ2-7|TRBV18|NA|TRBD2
TGTGCCAGCTCACCACCGAGCAGGGAGGGTTACGAGCAGTACTTC
CASSPPSREGYEQYF
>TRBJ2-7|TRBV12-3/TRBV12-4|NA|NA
TGTGCCAGCAGTTTTCCCAGGTTGTACGAGCAGTACTTC
CASSFPRLYEQYF